This section outlines one TCR beta chain sequence together with its context. These data are taken from a study of shared clonotypes between healthy human individuals. Authors' analysis steps: Without quality scores, immunoSEQ junctional reads could not be filtered like full-length reads. Profiling relied on immunoSEQ multiplex PCR, and the TCRdb table lists in-frame clones only, not all of them. V, J and clone size reflect that table, while D and trimming were determined from the DNA. This sample has hundreds of thousands of clones, with around 96% found just once. The CDR3 spans 15 residues. Trimming removed 0 bases from V and 5 bases from J, with 13 bases in between. The germline V gene has CDR1 LNHDA and CDR2 SQIVND (reference sequence). Naive CD8 cells, CD45RO-negative and positively selected for CCR7, excluded terminally differentiated effector memory CD45RA+ cells.

This TCR derives from a woman aged 25 to 39 in good health. Material: naive CD8+ T cells sorted from blood. The gene calls are TRBV19 and TRBJ1-1; perhaps TRBD1 as D (6 bases). CDR3 nucleotide sequence: TGTGCCAGTAGTATAGAACCAGGGGTGGGGACTGAAGCTTTCTTT. Residues: CASSIEPGVGTEAFF.